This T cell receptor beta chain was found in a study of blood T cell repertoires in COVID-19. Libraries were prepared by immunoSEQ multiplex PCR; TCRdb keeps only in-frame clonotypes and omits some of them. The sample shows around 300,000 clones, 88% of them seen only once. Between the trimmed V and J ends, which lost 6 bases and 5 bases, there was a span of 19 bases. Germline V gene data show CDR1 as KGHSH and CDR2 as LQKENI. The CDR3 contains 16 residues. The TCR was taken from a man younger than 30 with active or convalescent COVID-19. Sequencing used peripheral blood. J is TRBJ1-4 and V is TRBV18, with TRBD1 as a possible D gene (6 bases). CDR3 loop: CASSSRPGQVNEKLFF. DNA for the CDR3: TGTGCCAGCTCCTCACGGCCGGGACAAGTCAATGAAAAACTGTTTTTT.